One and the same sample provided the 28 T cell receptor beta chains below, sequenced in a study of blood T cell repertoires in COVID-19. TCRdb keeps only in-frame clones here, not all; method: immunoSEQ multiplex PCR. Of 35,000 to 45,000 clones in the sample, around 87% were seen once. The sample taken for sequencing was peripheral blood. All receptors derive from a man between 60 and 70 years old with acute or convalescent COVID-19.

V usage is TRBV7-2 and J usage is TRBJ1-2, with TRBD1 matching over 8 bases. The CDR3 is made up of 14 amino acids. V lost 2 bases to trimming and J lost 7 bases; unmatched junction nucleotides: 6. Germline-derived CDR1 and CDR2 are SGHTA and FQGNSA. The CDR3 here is CASSLNRGGSGYTF. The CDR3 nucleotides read TGTGCCAGCAGCTTAAACAGGGGGGGATCTGGCTACACCTTC. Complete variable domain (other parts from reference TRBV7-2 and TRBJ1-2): GAGVSQSPSNKVTEKGKDVELRCDPISGHTALYWYRQSLGQGLEFLIYFQGNSAPDKSGLPSDRFSAERTGGSVSTLTIQRTQQEDSAVYLCASSLNRGGSGYTFGSGTRLTVV.

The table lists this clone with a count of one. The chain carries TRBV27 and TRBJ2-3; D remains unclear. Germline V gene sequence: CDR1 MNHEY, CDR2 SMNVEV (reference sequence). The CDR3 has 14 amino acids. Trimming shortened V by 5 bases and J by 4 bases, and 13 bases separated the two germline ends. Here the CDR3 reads CASSPSSGPDTQYF. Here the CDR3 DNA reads TGTGCCAGCAGTCCCTCCAGTGGGCCAGATACGCAGTATTTT.

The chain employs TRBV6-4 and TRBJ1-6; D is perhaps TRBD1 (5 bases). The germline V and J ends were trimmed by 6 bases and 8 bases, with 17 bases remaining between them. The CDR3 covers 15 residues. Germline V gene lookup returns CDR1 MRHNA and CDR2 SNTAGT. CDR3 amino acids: CASRRRQLLYSPLHF. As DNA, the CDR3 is TGTGCCAGCAGGAGGAGACAGCTTCTATATTCACCCCTCCACTTT.

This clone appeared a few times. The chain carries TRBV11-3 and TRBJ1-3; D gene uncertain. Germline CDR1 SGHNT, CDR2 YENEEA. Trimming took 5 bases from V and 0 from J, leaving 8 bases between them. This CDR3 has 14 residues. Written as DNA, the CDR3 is TGTGCCAGCAGCCTAGTCAGCTCTGGAAACACCATATATTTT. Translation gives CASSLVSSGNTIYF.

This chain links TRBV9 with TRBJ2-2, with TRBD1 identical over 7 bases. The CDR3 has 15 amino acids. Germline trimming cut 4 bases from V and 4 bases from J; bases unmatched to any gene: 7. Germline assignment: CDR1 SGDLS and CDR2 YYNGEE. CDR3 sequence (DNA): TGTGCCAGCAGCAAGAACAGGGGTGTCACCGGGGAGCTGTTTTTT. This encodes CASSKNRGVTGELFF.

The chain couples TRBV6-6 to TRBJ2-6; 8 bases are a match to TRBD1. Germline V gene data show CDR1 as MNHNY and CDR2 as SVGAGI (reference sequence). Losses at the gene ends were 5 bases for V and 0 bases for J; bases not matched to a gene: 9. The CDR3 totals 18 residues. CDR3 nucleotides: TGTGCCAGCAGTCGACAGGGGACGCCTAGCTCTGGGGCCAACGTCCTGACTTTC. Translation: CASSRQGTPSSGANVLTF.

CDR3 in DNA: TGTGCCTGGAGTGTACGACGCGGGAGTCTGGGAAAGACCCAGTACTTC. This sequence encodes CAWSVRRGSLGKTQYF. J is TRBJ2-5 and V is TRBV30, with TRBD2 matching 7 bases. This CDR3 spans 16 amino acids. Germline CDR1 GTSNPN, CDR2 SVGIG (reference sequence). V dropped 0 bases and J dropped 6; count of bases not matched to a gene: 13.

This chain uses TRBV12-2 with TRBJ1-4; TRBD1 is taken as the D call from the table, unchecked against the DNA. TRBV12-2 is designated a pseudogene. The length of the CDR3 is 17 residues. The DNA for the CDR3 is TGTGCAAGTCGCTCCCGGACAGGGGATAACTCGCATGAAAAACTGTTTTTT. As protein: CASRSRTGDNSHEKLFF.

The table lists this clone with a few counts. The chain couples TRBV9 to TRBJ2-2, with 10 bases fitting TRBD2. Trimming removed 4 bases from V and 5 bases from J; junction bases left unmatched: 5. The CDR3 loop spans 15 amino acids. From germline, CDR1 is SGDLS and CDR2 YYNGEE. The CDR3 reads CASSSSGRRTGELFF. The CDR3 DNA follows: TGTGCCAGCAGCTCTAGCGGGAGACGGACCGGGGAGCTGTTTTTT.

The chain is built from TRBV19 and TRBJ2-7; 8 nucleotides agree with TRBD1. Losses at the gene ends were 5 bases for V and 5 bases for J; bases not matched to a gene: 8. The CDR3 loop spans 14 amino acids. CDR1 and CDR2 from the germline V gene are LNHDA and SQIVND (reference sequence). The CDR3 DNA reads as TGTGCCAGTAGTCGGCGGGACAGGTTGCACGAGCAGTACGTC. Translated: CASSRRDRLHEQYV.

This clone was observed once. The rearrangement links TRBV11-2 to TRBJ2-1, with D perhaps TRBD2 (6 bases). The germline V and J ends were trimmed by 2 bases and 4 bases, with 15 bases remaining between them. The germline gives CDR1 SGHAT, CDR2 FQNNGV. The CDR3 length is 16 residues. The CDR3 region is CASSLKVLAAYNEQFF. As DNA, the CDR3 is TGTGCCAGCAGCTTAAAGGTGTTAGCGGCATACAATGAGCAGTTCTTC.

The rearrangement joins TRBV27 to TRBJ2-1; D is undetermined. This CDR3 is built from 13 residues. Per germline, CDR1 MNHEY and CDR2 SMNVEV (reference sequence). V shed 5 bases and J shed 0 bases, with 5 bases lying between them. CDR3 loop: CASSPDSYNEQFF. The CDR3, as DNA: TGTGCCAGCAGTCCAGACTCCTACAATGAGCAGTTCTTC.

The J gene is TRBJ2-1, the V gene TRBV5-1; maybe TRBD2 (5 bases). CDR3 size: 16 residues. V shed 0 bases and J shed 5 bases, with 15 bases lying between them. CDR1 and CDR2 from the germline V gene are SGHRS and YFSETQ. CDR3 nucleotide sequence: TGCGCCAGCAGCTTGGTTCCGGGGAGTGGGAACAATGAGCAGTTCTTC. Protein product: CASSLVPGSGNNEQFF. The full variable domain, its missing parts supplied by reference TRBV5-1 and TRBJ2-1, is KAGVTQTPRYLIKTRGQQVTLSCSPISGHRSVSWYQQTPGQGLQFLFEYFSETQRNKGNFPGRFSGRQFSNSRSEMNVSTLELGDSALYLCASSLVPGSGNNEQFFGPGTRLTVL.

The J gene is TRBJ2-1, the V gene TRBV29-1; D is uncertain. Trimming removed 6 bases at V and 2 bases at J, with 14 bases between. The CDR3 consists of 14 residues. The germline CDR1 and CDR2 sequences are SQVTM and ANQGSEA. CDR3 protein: CSVPLRRAYNEQFF. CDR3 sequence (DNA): TGCAGCGTCCCCTTACGTCGGGCCTACAATGAGCAGTTCTTC.

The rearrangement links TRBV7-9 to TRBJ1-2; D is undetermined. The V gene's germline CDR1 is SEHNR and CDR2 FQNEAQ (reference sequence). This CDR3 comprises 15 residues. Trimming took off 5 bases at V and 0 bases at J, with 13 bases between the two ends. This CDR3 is CASSPRVSPNYGYTF. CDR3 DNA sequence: TGTGCCAGCAGCCCGAGAGTGAGTCCTAACTATGGCTACACCTTC.

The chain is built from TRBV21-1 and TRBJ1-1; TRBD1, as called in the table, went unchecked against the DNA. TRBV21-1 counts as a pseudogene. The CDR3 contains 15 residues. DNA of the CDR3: TGTGCCAGCAGCAACGGGACAGGGGCGCACACTGAAGCTTTCTTT. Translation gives CASSNGTGAHTEAFF.

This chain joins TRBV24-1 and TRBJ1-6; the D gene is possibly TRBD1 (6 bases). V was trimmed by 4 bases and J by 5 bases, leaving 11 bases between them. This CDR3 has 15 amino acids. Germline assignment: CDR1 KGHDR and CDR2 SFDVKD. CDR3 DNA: TGTGCCACCAGTGAAAAGGACAGTAATAATTCACCCCTCCACTTT. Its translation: CATSEKDSNNSPLHF.

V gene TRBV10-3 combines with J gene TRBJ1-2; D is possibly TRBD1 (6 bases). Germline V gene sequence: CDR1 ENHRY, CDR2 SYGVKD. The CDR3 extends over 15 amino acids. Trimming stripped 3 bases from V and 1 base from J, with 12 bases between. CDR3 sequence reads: CAISELTGDNYGYTF. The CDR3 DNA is TGTGCCATCAGTGAACTGACAGGAGATAACTATGGCTACACCTTC.

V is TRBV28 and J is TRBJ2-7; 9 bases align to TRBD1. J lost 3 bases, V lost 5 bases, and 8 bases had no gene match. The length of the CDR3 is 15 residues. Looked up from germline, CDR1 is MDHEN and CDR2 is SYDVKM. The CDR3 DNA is TGTGCCAGCAGTCCCCACGGGACAGGGAACTACGAGCAGTACTTC. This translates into CASSPHGTGNYEQYF.

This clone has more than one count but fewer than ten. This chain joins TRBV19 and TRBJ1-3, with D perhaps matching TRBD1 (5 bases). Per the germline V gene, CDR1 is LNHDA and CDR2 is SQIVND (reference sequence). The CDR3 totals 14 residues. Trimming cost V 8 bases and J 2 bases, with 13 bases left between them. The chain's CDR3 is CASSRGGTGNTIYF. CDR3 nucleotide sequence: TGTGCCAGTTCGAGGGGAGGCACTGGAAACACCATATATTTT.

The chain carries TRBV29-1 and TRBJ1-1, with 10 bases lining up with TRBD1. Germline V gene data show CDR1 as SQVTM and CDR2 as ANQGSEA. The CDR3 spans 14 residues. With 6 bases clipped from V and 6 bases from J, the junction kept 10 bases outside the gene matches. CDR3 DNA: TGCAGCGTGCGGTGGGACAGGGGCAGTGCTGAAGCTTTCTTT. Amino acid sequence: CSVRWDRGSAEAFF.

The CDR3 reads CASSLQGHGEKLFF. CDR3 nucleotides: TGTGCCAGCTCACTCCAGGGGCACGGTGAAAAACTGTTTTTT. V is TRBV18 and J is TRBJ1-4; a possible D gene is TRBD1 (6 bases). The CDR3 extends over 14 amino acids. The V gene's germline CDR1 is KGHSH and CDR2 LQKENI. V lost 4 bases and J 7 bases, leaving 13 bases between the germline ends.

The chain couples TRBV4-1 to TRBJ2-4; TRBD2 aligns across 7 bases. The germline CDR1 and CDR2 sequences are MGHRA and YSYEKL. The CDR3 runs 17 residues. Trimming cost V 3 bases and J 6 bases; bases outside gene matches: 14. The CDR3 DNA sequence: TGCGCCAGCAGCCACTCCCCTGTGGGGGGGAGAGGAAACATTCAGTACTTC. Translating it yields CASSHSPVGGRGNIQYF.

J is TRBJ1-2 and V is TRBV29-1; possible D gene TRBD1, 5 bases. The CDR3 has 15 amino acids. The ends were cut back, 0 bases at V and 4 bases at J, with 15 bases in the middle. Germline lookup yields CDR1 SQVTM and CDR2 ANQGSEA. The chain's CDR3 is CSVEDRRGSGYGYTF. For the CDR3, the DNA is TGCAGCGTTGAAGATCGTCGGGGGAGCGGCTATGGCTACACCTTC.

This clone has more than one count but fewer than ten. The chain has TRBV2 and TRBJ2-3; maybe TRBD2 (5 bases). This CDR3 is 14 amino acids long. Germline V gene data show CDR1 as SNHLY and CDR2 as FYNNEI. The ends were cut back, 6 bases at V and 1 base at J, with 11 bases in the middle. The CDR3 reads CASRRTGRTDTQYF. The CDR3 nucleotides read TGTGCCAGCAGGAGGACTGGCCGCACAGATACGCAGTATTTT.

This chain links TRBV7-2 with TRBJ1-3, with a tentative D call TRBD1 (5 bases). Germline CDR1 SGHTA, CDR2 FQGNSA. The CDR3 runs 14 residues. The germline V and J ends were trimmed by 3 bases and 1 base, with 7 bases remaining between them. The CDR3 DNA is TGTGCCAGCAGCTTGGGGGGATCTGGAAACACCATATATTTT. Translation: CASSLGGSGNTIYF. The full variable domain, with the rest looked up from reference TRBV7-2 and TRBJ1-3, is GAGVSQSPSNKVTEKGKDVELRCDPISGHTALYWYRQSLGQGLEFLIYFQGNSAPDKSGLPSDRFSAERTGGSVSTLTIQRTQQEDSAVYLCASSLGGSGNTIYFGEGSWLTVV.

CDR3 sequence (DNA): TGTGCCAGCAGGAGGCGAATTCTTAGCACAGATACGCAGTATTTT. Protein: CASRRRILSTDTQYF. The rearrangement joins TRBV2 to TRBJ2-3; no definite D call. The germline gives CDR1 SNHLY, CDR2 FYNNEI. This CDR3 spans 15 amino acids. V lost 6 bases and J 0 bases, leaving 13 bases between the germline ends. The whole variable domain, filled in from reference TRBV2 and TRBJ2-3, reads EPEVTQTPSHQVTQMGQEVILRCVPISNHLYFYWYRQILGQKVEFLVSFYNNEISEKSEIFDDQFSVERPDGSNFTLKIRSTKLEDSAMYFCASRRRILSTDTQYFGPGTRLTVL.

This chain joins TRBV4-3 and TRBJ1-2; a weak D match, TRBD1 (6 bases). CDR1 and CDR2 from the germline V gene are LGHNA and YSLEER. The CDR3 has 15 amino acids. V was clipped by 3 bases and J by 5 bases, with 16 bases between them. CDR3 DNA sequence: TGCGCCAGCAGCCAGGGCCGGGACACCGTTTATGGCTACACCTTC. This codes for CASSQGRDTVYGYTF.